These 3 T cell receptor beta chains were all obtained from the same sample, sequenced in a study of CD4 T cells in relation to SARS-CoV-2 and coronaviruses (dated by TCRdb to 2020 to 2023). CD4+ T cells from unexposed donors were collected before the COVID-19 pandemic (2011-2018). The EasySep CD4+ T cell isolation kit was used to isolate CD4+ T cells once the cultures had run for 9 to 11 days. Which antigens these TCRs recognize remains unknown. Library prep was done by the immunoSEQ multiplex PCR assay. TCRdb obtained this table from immuneACCESS and retained in-frame rearrangements with V and J assigned. These tables miss some clones; where compared with another copy, unresolved V genes account for less than half of the shortfall, and the remainder is unexplained. In this sample the table shows some 29,000 clones, 78% of which occur a single time. The leading ten clones occupy roughly 20% of the sample.

The specimen sequenced was CD4+ T cells from PBMCs, cultured in vitro. The receptors come from a human donor in good health.

The V and J genes are TRBV6-5 and TRBJ2-5; 8 nucleotides align to TRBD2. The CDR3 loop spans 16 amino acids. The V gene end was trimmed by 1 base and the J gene end by 5 bases; junction bases not matched to a gene: 9. Germline V lookup: CDR1 MNHEY, CDR2 SVGAGI. CDR3 region: CASSYFMRGVAETQYF. DNA for the CDR3: TGTGCCAGCAGTTACTTCATGCGGGGGGTCGCGGAGACCCAGTACTTC.

The CDR3 sequence: CASSLLDGKEQYF. CDR3 sequence (DNA): TGTGCCAGCAGCTTACTAGACGGGAAAGAGCAGTACTTC. This rearrangement joins TRBV11-3 to TRBJ2-7, with D possibly TRBD2 on 5 matching bases. This CDR3 is 13 amino acids long. V shed 2 bases and J shed 7 bases, with 12 bases lying between them. The V gene's germline CDR1 is SGHNT and CDR2 YENEEA.

This clone was counted between two and nine times. The CDR3 here is CASSPRRDSSYGYTF. The CDR3 nucleotides read TGTGCCAGCAGCCCTCGAAGGGACAGCTCTTACGGCTACACCTTC. V and J are TRBV25-1 and TRBJ1-2, with 7 bases that match TRBD1. The CDR3 length is 15 residues. From germline, CDR1 is MGHDK and CDR2 SYGVNS. V was pared by 6 bases and J by 8 bases, with 15 bases of the junction left unmatched.